This record concerns one T cell receptor (beta chain) sequence. Antigen specificity is unknown. Mismatch with germline at one junction end may stem from a read error. The sample comes from a study of T cell responses to AZD1222 COVID-19 vaccine. Study information: Pooled in the analysis were second doses at about 4 or about 12 weeks. Study-wide findings and caveats: Seropositive AZD1222 recipients at baseline numbered only five or six.

The CDR3 extends over 16 amino acids. The V gene's germline CDR1 is SNHLY and CDR2 FYNNEI. Repertoires were generated with immunoSEQ multiplex PCR, while TCRdb's copy carries only in-frame clones and drops some. The table includes about 130,000 clones, roughly 90% detected once. The gene calls are TRBV2 and TRBJ1-1, with 7 bases that match TRBD1. The source material was peripheral blood, sampled on day 0 of AZD1222 vaccination. The clonotype originates from an adult in good health. As DNA, the CDR3 is TGTGCCAGCAGTGAATCAGGGGGGGTCATGAACGCTGAAGCTTTCTTT. This sequence encodes CASSESGGVMNAEAFF. The entire variable domain, with the rest obtained from reference TRBV2 and TRBJ1-1, is as follows: EPEVTQTPSHQVTQMGQEVILRCVPISNHLYFYWYRQILGQKVEFLVSFYNNEISEKSEIFDDQFSVERPDGSNFTLKIRSTKLEDSAMYFCASSESGGVMNAEAFFGQGTRLTVV.